Listed below are T cell receptor beta chains from one sample, sequenced in a study of OX40 agonist ivuxolimab in advanced cancers. This table comes from immunoSEQ multiplex PCR, and its TCRdb copy is limited to in-frame clones, with some not included. Of under 80,000 clones listed, roughly 92% were seen once; the top ten hold roughly 6.7%. The specimen comprised CD4+ or CD8+ T cells sorted from blood, sampled in a trial of the OX40 agonist ivuxolimab. The receptor source for this set is an adult with an advanced solid tumor such as melanoma, head and neck, liver or kidney cancer. The CDR3 runs from the conserved cysteine through the conserved F or W. The D gene is left open where the match is weak.

>TRBJ1-1|.|TRBV9
CASSVGAGAIMNTEAFF
TGTGCCAGCAGCGTAGGGGCAGGGGCCATAATGAACACTGAAGCTTTCTTT
>TRBJ2-1|TRBD1|TRBV5-5
CASSGGQGTFSYNEQFF
TGTGCCAGCAGCGGGGGACAGGGTACCTTCTCCTACAATGAGCAGTTCTTC
>TRBJ1-5|TRBD1|TRBV4-3
CASSPRTGGRPQHF
TGCGCCAGCAGCCCGAGGACAGGTGGAAGGCCCCAGCATTTT
>TRBJ2-2|.|TRBV5-1
CASSLGANTGELFF
TGCGCCAGCAGCTTGGGAGCGAACACCGGGGAGCTGTTTTTT
>TRBJ2-7|.|TRBV27
CASRYSFSYEQYF
TGTGCCAGCAGATACAGTTTCTCCTACGAGCAGTACTTC
>TRBJ2-3|.|TRBV27
CASSLGTRFMADTQYF
TGTGCCAGCAGCCTAGGAACTAGATTCATGGCAGATACGCAGTATTTT
>TRBJ2-2|.|TRBV11-2
CASSSRERNTGELFF
TGTGCCAGCAGCTCCAGGGAGCGGAACACCGGGGAGCTGTTTTTT
>TRBJ1-6|.|TRBV29-1
CSVVHFSNSPLHF
TGCAGCGTTGTACACTTTTCTAATTCACCCCTCCACTTT
>TRBJ2-3|TRBD2|TRBV30
CAWTLAGGPRDTQYF
TGTGCCTGGACCCTCGCGGGGGGGCCTCGAGATACGCAGTATTTT
>TRBJ2-1|.|TRBV9
CASSVEQGPQQNEQFF
TGTGCCAGCAGCGTAGAACAGGGTCCCCAACAGAATGAGCAGTTCTTC
>TRBJ2-2|TRBD1|TRBV5-1
CASSFDRANTGELFF
TGCGCCAGCAGCTTCGACAGGGCGAACACCGGGGAGCTGTTTTTT